This T cell receptor beta chain was captured in a study of shared clonotypes between healthy human individuals. Only in-frame clones appear in the TCRdb table, and some are missing; sequencing was by immunoSEQ multiplex PCR. The sample has about 990,000 clones; 70% to 80% are singletons. The V gene's germline CDR1 is SGHTA and CDR2 FQGNSA. The CDR3 covers 15 residues. With 5 bases clipped from V and 8 bases from J, the junction kept 7 bases outside the gene matches. The sample taken for sequencing was memory CD4+ T cells from PBMCs. Described subset: CD45RA-negative fraction. The gene calls are TRBV7-2 and TRBJ2-2; TRBD2 agrees at 11 bases. The clonotype comes from a man aged 18 to 30 in good health. Some clones in this sample may be carry-over from other donors' samples. CDR3: CASSVTSGRTGELFF. The CDR3 nucleotides read TGTGCCAGCAGCGTAACTAGCGGGAGAACGGGGGAGCTGTTTTTT. The whole variable domain, filled in from reference TRBV7-2 and TRBJ2-2, reads GAGVSQSPSNKVTEKGKDVELRCDPISGHTALYWYRQSLGQGLEFLIYFQGNSAPDKSGLPSDRFSAERTGGSVSTLTIQRTQQEDSAVYLCASSVTSGRTGELFFGEGSRLTVL.